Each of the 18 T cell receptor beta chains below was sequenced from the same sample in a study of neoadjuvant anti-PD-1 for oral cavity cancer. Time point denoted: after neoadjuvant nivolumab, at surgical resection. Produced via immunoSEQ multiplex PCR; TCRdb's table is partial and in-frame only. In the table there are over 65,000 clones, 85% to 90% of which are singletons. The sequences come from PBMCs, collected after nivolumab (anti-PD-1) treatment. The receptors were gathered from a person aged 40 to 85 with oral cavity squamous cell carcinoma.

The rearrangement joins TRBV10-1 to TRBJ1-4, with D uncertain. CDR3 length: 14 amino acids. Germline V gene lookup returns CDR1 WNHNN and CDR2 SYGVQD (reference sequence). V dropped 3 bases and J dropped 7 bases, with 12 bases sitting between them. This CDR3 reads CASSERQLGEKLFF. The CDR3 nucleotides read TGCGCCAGCAGTGAACGGCAGTTGGGTGAAAAACTGTTTTTT.

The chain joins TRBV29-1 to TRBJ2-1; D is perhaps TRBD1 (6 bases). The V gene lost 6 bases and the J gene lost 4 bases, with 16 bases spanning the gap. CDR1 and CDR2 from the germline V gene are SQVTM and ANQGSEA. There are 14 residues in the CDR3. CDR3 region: CSVRQELSYNEQFF. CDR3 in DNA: TGCAGCGTACGACAGGAACTATCATACAATGAGCAGTTCTTC.

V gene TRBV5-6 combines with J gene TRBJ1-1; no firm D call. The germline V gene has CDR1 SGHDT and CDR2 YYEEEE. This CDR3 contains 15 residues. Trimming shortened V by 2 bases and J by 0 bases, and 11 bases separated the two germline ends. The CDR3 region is CASSLRGILNTEAFF. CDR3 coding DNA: TGTGCCAGCAGCTTACGCGGGATCCTGAACACTGAAGCTTTCTTT.

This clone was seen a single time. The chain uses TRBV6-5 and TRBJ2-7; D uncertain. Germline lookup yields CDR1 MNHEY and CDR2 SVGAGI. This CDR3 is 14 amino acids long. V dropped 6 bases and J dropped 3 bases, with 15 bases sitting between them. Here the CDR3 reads CASSPFTADYEQYF. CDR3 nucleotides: TGTGCCAGCAGCCCCTTTACCGCCGACTACGAGCAGTACTTC.

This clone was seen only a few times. The CDR3 reads CASSTTGQGGDEQFF. The CDR3 DNA is TGTGCCAGCAGCACTACGGGACAGGGGGGCGATGAGCAGTTCTTC. This chain links TRBV7-3 with TRBJ2-1; 11 bases line up with TRBD1. Germline CDR1 SGHTA, CDR2 FQGTGA. V was pared by 5 bases and J by 8 bases, with 8 bases of the junction left unmatched. The CDR3 has 15 residues. Supplemented by reference TRBV7-3 and TRBJ2-1, the full variable domain reads GAGVSQTPSNKVTEKGKYVELRCDPISGHTALYWYRQSLGQGPEFLIYFQGTGAADDSGLPNDRFFAVRPEGSVSTLKIQRTERGDSAVYLCASSTTGQGGDEQFFGPGTRLTVL.

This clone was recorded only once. CDR3 in DNA: TGTGCCAGCAGTCCTCGACGCACTGAAGCTTTCTTT. The encoded protein is CASSPRRTEAFF. The rearrangement joins TRBV28 to TRBJ1-1, with D unresolved. Germline V gene lookup returns CDR1 MDHEN and CDR2 SYDVKM. Trimming removed 5 bases from V and 4 bases from J, with 8 bases in between. The CDR3 has 12 amino acids.

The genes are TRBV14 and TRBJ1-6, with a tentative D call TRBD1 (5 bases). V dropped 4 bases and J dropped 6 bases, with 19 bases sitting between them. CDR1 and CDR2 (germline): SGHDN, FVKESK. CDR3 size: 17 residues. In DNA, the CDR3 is TGTGCCAGCAGCCTTAGACGATTCGACAGTCCTAATTCACCCCTCCACTTT. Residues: CASSLRRFDSPNSPLHF.

CDR3 amino acids: CSVALNKNTEAFF. The CDR3 nucleotides read TGCAGCGTTGCCCTCAACAAGAACACTGAAGCTTTCTTT. The J gene is TRBJ1-1, the V gene TRBV29-1, with D hard to call. The ends were cut back, 4 bases at V and 1 base at J, with 10 bases in the middle. This CDR3 has 13 amino acids. The germline gives CDR1 SQVTM, CDR2 ANQGSEA.

DNA for the CDR3: TGTGCCAGCGAAAAGGGGGAGGGCAATCAGCCCCAGCATTTT. It translates to CASEKGEGNQPQHF. V is TRBV2 and J is TRBJ1-5, with D possibly TRBD1 on 6 matching bases. Deletions cut 8 bases from V and 2 bases from J, with 13 bases between. CDR3 size: 14 residues. CDR1 is SNHLY, CDR2 FYNNEI, per germline.

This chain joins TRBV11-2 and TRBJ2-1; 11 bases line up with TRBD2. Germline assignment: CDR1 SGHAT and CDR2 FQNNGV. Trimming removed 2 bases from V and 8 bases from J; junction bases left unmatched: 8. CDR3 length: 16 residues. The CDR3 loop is CASSLTLAGGNHEQFF. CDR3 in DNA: TGTGCCAGCAGCTTAACTTTAGCGGGAGGGAACCATGAGCAGTTCTTC. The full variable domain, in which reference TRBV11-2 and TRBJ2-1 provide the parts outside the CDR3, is EAGVAQSPRYKIIEKRQSVAFWCNPISGHATLYWYQQILGQGPKLLIQFQNNGVVDDSQLPKDRFSAERLKGVDSTLKIQPAKLEDSAVYLCASSLTLAGGNHEQFFGPGTRLTVL.

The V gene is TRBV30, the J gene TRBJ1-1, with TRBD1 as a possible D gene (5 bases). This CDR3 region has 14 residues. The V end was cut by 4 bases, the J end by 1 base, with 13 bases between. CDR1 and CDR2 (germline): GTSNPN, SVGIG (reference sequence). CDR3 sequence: CAWISGFANTEAFF. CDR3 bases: TGTGCCTGGATTTCAGGGTTTGCGAACACTGAAGCTTTCTTT.

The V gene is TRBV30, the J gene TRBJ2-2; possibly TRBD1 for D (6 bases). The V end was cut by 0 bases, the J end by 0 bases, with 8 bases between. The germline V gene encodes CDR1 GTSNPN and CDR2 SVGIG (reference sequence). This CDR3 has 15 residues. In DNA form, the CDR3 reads TGTGCCTGGAGTGTCTGGGGGCCGAACACCGGGGAGCTGTTTTTT. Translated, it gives CAWSVWGPNTGELFF. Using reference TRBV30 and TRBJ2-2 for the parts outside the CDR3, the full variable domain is SQTIHQWPATLVQPVGSPLSLECTVEGTSNPNLYWYRQAAGRGLQLLFYSVGIGQISSEVPQNLSASRPQDRQFILSSKKLLLSDSGFYLCAWSVWGPNTGELFFGEGSRLTVL.

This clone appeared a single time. The CDR3 bases are TGTGCCAGCACTACCTCAGGGAGCACAGATACGCAGTATTTT. Its protein product is CASTTSGSTDTQYF. The V and J genes are TRBV5-4 and TRBJ2-3; TRBD1 might be the D (5 bases). There are 14 residues in the CDR3. CDR1 is SGHNT and CDR2 is YYREEE in the germline V gene (reference sequence). Trimming removed 6 bases at V and 0 bases at J, with 11 bases between.

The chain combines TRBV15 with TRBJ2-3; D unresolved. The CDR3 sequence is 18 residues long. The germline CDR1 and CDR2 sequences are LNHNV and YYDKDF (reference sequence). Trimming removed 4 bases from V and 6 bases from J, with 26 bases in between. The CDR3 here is CATSTTRPWKKLGDTQYF. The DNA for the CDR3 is TGTGCCACCAGCACCACCCGCCCCTGGAAGAAACTGGGGGATACGCAGTATTTT.

The CDR3 nucleotides read TGTGCCAGCAGCTTTAGAATCGGGACAGGGGTGAACACCGGGGAGCTGTTTTTT. Amino acids: CASSFRIGTGVNTGELFF. The chain employs TRBV7-2 and TRBJ2-2; 10 positions match TRBD1. Germline V gene sequence: CDR1 SGHTA, CDR2 FQGNSA. Trimming cost V 3 bases and J 1 base; bases outside gene matches: 8. The CDR3 length is 18 residues.

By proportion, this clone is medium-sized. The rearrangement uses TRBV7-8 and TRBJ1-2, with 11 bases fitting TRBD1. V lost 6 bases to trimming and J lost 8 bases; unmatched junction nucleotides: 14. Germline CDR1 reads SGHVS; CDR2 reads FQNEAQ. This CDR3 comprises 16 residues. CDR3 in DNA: TGTGCCAGCAGTTCAGAGCCTGGACAGGGGGCGCGAGGCTACACCTTC. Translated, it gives CASSSEPGQGARGYTF.

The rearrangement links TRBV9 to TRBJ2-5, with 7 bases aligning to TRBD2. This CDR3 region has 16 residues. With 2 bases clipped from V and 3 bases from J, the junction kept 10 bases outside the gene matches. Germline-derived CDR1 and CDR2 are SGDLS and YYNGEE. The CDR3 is CASSVSSGGGEETQYF. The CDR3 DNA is TGTGCCAGCAGCGTCAGCTCGGGAGGAGGGGAAGAGACCCAGTACTTC.

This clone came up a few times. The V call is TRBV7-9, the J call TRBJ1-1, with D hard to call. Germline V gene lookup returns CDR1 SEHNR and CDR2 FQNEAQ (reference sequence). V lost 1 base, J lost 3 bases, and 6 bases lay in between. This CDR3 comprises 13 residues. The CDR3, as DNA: TGTGCCAGCAGCTTAGGGTTAGACACTGAAGCTTTCTTT. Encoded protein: CASSLGLDTEAFF.